The clone carrying this T cell receptor (beta chain) was found a few times. Its antigen remains unidentified. 5'RACE template switching added a universal primer site and UMIs to TCR cDNA. MiXCR, run by TCRdb on the 5' RACE reads, gives a single entry per CDR3 protein. The repertoire consists of hundreds of thousands of distinct CDR3 sequences, with roughly 14% occurring once and the leading ten covering around 15%. The sample originates from a study of T cells after yellow fever vaccination. Overall study results and limits: Post-booster samples contained most primary-vaccination clones (just under 98% CD4, around 89% CD8). By day 5 rather than day 15, the secondary response had peaked, though it was weaker.

J lost 6 bases, V lost 4 bases, and 7 bases had no gene match. Looked up from germline, CDR1 is MGHDK and CDR2 is SYGVNS. This CDR3 contains 14 residues. This clonotype originated in a man in his thirties or forties who received the YFV17D yellow fever vaccine. The sequences come from PBMCs, collected on the day of the yellow fever booster vaccination. This rearrangement joins TRBV25-1 to TRBJ2-7; TRBD1 agrees at 9 bases. CDR3 sequence: CASSVVDRGGEQYF. The CDR3 nucleotides read TGTGCCAGCAGTGTGGTAGACAGGGGGGGCGAGCAGTACTTC.